The following is a T cell receptor (beta chain) sequence with its context. Antigen unknown. The TCR beta cDNA came from 5'RACE template switching with UMIs. TCRdb re-called the 5' RACE reads and gives one entry per CDR3 protein, without DNA. The repertoire shows 150,000 to 170,000 distinct CDR3 sequences; the top ten hold 37%. The CDR3 has 14 residues. Looked up from germline, CDR1 is MGHRA and CDR2 is YSYEKL. This entry comes from a study of T cells expressing NK-cell markers. Study-wide results and limits: In several donors, dominant CD3+CD56+NKG2C+ clones formed about 1.0-7.0% of CD8+ cells.

The sequence was obtained from a woman aged 45-59 years in good health. The sample taken for sequencing was blood T cells: a sorted CD56 or NKG2C T cell subset, CD4+ or CD8+ T cells, or bulk PBMC T cells (not recorded which). The J gene is TRBJ2-7, the V gene TRBV4-1; there is no DNA to check the TCRdb D call of TRBD1. The CDR3 loop is CASSQGTGTYEQYF.